Shown below are 30 T cell receptor beta chains from a single sample sequenced in a study of metastatic and nonmetastatic thyroid tumors. TCRdb re-called the PCR reads through MiXCR. The sample lists 60,000 or so clones, 25% to 30% occurring once. All patients were treatment-naive before thyroid surgery. The sample consisted of blood. The receptors stem from a female donor with papillary thyroid cancer or a benign thyroid nodule (not recorded which). Some clones in this sample may be carry-over from other donors' samples.

This clone was observed many times. The gene calls are TRBV20-1 and TRBJ2-7; TRBD2 matches 7 bases. The germline V gene has CDR1 DFQATT and CDR2 SNEGSKA (reference sequence). Trimming took 1 base from V and 2 from J; bases not matched to a gene: 11. The CDR3 has 16 amino acids. The CDR3 region is CSARGIGSSGTYEQYF. The DNA of the CDR3 is TGCAGTGCTAGAGGTATAGGGTCTAGCGGCACCTACGAGCAGTACTTC.

Many counts were recorded for this clone. The CDR3 DNA sequence: TGTGCCAGCAGTTTAGTAGTCGGCCCTGCGGGGGAGACCCAGTACTTC. It codes for CASSLVVGPAGETQYF. The chain has TRBV12-3 or TRBV12-4 and TRBJ2-5, with a tentative D call TRBD2 (6 bases). V lost 1 base and J lost 5, with 17 bases in between. The CDR3 extends over 16 amino acids.

This clone has just a few counts. The junction and the germline gene differ at one end; a read error may be behind it. The V gene is TRBV12-3 or TRBV12-4, the J gene TRBJ2-7; 8 bases are shared with TRBD1. The CDR3 is 12 residues long. CDR3 protein: CASSGQGYEQCF. Here the CDR3 DNA reads TGTGCCAGCAGTGGACAGGGATACGAGCAGTGCTTC.

The chain is built from TRBV10-3 and TRBJ2-6; 9 bases are shared with TRBD1. Per the germline V gene, CDR1 is ENHRY and CDR2 is SYGVKD. V was clipped by 10 bases and J by 5 bases; unmatched bases: 6. The CDR3 loop spans 14 amino acids. The CDR3 spells CATGTGIRANVLTF. Here the CDR3 DNA reads TGTGCCACCGGGACAGGGATTAGGGCCAACGTCCTGACTTTC.

In this sample, this clone turned up many times. The chain is built from TRBV5-1 and TRBJ1-2; 8 nucleotides align to TRBD1. The CDR3 loop spans 15 amino acids. The J segment lost 6 bases and the V segment lost 4 bases, leaving 11 bases of the junction unmatched. Germline CDR1 reads SGHRS; CDR2 reads YFSETQ. The CDR3 nucleotides read TGCGCCAGCAGCGCCGGACAGGGTTACGTAAATGGCTACACCTTC. Translated, it gives CASSAGQGYVNGYTF.

This clone has more than one count but fewer than ten. The rearrangement joins TRBV6-1 to TRBJ2-1, with TRBD2 matching 9 bases. The germline V gene has CDR1 MNHNS and CDR2 SASEGT. The CDR3 has 16 residues. V lost 6 bases, J lost 8 bases, and 14 bases stayed unmatched. The CDR3 coding sequence is TGTGCCAGCAGGAACGCGAGGACTAGCGCTGTCTATGAGCAGTTCTTC. Translation gives CASRNARTSAVYEQFF.

By sample share, this clone is medium-sized. This chain uses TRBV12-3 or TRBV12-4 with TRBJ1-2; TRBD1 might be the D (5 bases). Trimming cost V 6 bases and J 8 bases, with 16 bases left between them. The length of the CDR3 is 13 residues. The CDR3 coding sequence is TGTGCCAGCAGATTGGGGACGGAACGGGGCTACACCTTC. It translates to CASRLGTERGYTF.

The V call is TRBV5-1, the J call TRBJ2-1; TRBD2 agrees at 12 bases. Germline loops: CDR1 SGHRS, CDR2 YFSETQ. There are 17 residues in the CDR3. Losses at the gene ends were 4 bases for V and 10 bases for J; bases not matched to a gene: 15. CDR3 region: CASSPPASGRAGGEQFF. CDR3 bases: TGCGCCAGCAGCCCCCCGGCTAGCGGGAGGGCTGGTGGAGAGCAGTTCTTC.

V usage is TRBV2 and J usage is TRBJ2-1, with 7 bases matching TRBD2. The J segment lost 3 bases and the V segment lost 7 bases, leaving 3 bases of the junction unmatched. Germline CDR1 is SNHLY and CDR2 is FYNNEI. This CDR3 region has 13 residues. In nucleotides, the CDR3 is TGTGCCAGCACGACTAGCCGCTACAATGAGCAGTTCTTC. Translating gives CASTTSRYNEQFF.

This clone was seen once. The chain links TRBV11-3 to TRBJ1-3, with a possible D match to TRBD1 (5 bases). Per the germline V gene, CDR1 is SGHNT and CDR2 is YENEEA. This CDR3 has 16 amino acids. Deletions cut 5 bases from V and 1 base from J, with 15 bases between. The CDR3 coding sequence is TGTGCCAGCAGCCGGTTTGGTGGGGGATCTGGAAACACCATATATTTT. Protein: CASSRFGGGSGNTIYF.

The chain joins TRBV7-8 to TRBJ2-1, with 11 bases aligning to TRBD2. Trimming cost V 5 bases and J 15 bases; bases outside gene matches: 18. The CDR3 length is 16 residues. The germline V gene has CDR1 SGHVS and CDR2 FQNEAQ. The CDR3 reads CASSPVPTSGSESSFF. CDR3 bases: TGTGCCAGCAGCCCAGTCCCCACTAGCGGGAGTGAGTCTTCGTTCTTC.

This chain uses TRBV28 with TRBJ1-1, with D tentatively TRBD1 (6 bases). Trimming took 7 bases from V and 2 from J, leaving 20 bases between them. CDR3 length equals 16 residues. Per germline, CDR1 MDHEN and CDR2 SYDVKM. The CDR3 loop reads CASKENRVSRNTEAFF. The CDR3 coding sequence is TGTGCCAGCAAGGAGAACAGGGTATCACGAAACACTGAAGCTTTCTTT.

This clone was picked up many times. This rearrangement joins TRBV11-2 to TRBJ2-7; TRBD1 aligns across 7 bases. In germline, CDR1 is SGHAT, CDR2 FQNNGV. This CDR3 has 15 amino acids. With 3 bases clipped from V and 2 bases from J, the junction kept 7 bases outside the gene matches. The CDR3 region has the DNA TGTGCCAGCAGCTTTGCTGGGACAGCAGCCTACGAGCAGTACTTC. This sequence encodes CASSFAGTAAYEQYF.

This clone was observed a handful of times. The chain links TRBV6-2 or TRBV6-3 to TRBJ1-1; D uncertain. The germline gives CDR1 MNHEY, CDR2 SVGEGT. The CDR3 spans 14 residues. Trimming removed 5 bases from V and 1 base from J, with 11 bases in between. The CDR3 loop is CASSPSQRNTEAFF. Written as DNA, the CDR3 is TGTGCCAGCAGTCCATCTCAGAGGAACACTGAAGCTTTCTTT.

Note on this clone: Sequence at one end of the junction differs from germline and may be a read error. The rearrangement uses TRBV5-1 and TRBJ2-1; D possibly matches TRBD1 or TRBD2 (5 bases each). CDR3 length equals 18 residues. Germline CDR1 is SGHRS and CDR2 is YFSETQ. The CDR3 spells CTSSLGVVRGMRGDEQFF. The CDR3 DNA reads as TGCACCAGCAGCTTGGGGGTAGTGAGGGGCATGAGAGGAGATGAGCAGTTCTTC. Together with reference TRBV5-1 and TRBJ2-1, the CDR3 gives the full variable domain: KAGVTQTPRYLIKTRGQQVTLSCSPISGHRSVSWYQQTPGQGLQFLFEYFSETQRNKGNFPGRFSGRQFSNSRSEMNVSTLELGDSALYLCTSSLGVVRGMRGDEQFFGPGTRLTVL.

Only a few counts were recorded for this clone. The chain couples TRBV28 to TRBJ2-3; possible D gene TRBD2, 6 bases. Trimming removed 6 bases from V and 4 bases from J, with 29 bases in between. The V gene's germline CDR1 is MDHEN and CDR2 SYDVKM. This CDR3 has 19 residues. DNA for the CDR3: TGTGCCAGCAGATCAGCCTCCCGCGGGGTAGCGGAATGGGCAGATACGCAGTATTTT. It codes for CASRSASRGVAEWADTQYF.

The J gene is TRBJ2-3, the V gene TRBV6-9; D is unresolved. This CDR3 region has 11 residues. In germline, CDR1 is MNHGY, CDR2 SVAAGI. V shed 2 bases and J shed 8 bases, with 5 bases lying between them. CDR3 sequence: CASSYVGTQYF. CDR3 sequence (DNA): TGTGCCAGCAGTTATGTGGGTACGCAGTATTTT.

In this sample, this clone turned up a few times. The CDR3 sequence: CASGYGLAGEGTQYF. CDR3 bases: TGTGCTAGTGGTTACGGACTAGCGGGAGAGGGTACGCAGTATTTT. J is TRBJ2-3 and V is TRBV12-5, with TRBD2 identical over 13 bases. The CDR3 has 15 amino acids. The ends lost 4 bases at V and 8 bases at J; junction bases unmatched: 6. The germline CDR1 and CDR2 sequences are LGHNT and FRNRAP.

J is TRBJ1-6 and V is TRBV5-1; unclear D gene. The germline V gene encodes CDR1 SGHRS and CDR2 YFSETQ. Trimming removed 2 bases from V and 4 bases from J, with 10 bases in between. This CDR3 region has 15 residues. CDR3 sequence: CASSFTEAYNSPLHF. In DNA, the CDR3 is TGCGCCAGCAGCTTTACAGAGGCTTATAATTCACCCCTCCACTTT.

The CDR3 nucleotides read TGCAGTGCTGAGGGCCCGGGCACAGATACGCAGTATTTT. Its translation: CSAEGPGTDTQYF. This chain connects TRBV20-1 to TRBJ2-3; TRBD2 is a possible D gene (5 bases). Trimming left V 5 bases short and J 1 base short, with 10 bases between. This CDR3 is 13 amino acids long. Germline lookup yields CDR1 DFQATT and CDR2 SNEGSKA (reference sequence).

This clone showed up just a few times. The chain couples TRBV10-3 to TRBJ1-5; TRBD1 is a possible D gene (5 bases). The germline CDR1 and CDR2 sequences are ENHRY and SYGVKD. The CDR3 contains 12 residues. V lost 9 bases to trimming and J lost 5 bases, with 11 bases between them. The CDR3 DNA reads as TGTGCCATACTGGACACCCATCAGCCCCAGCATTTT. Its protein product is CAILDTHQPQHF.

This chain joins TRBV11-2 and TRBJ1-4, with D unclear. Trimming pared 5 bases from V and 0 bases from J, leaving 10 bases between. CDR1 is SGHAT and CDR2 is FQNNGV in the germline V gene. The CDR3 is 15 amino acids. This CDR3 is CASSRGPSTNEKLFF. The CDR3 region has the DNA TGTGCCAGCAGCCGTGGGCCCTCAACTAATGAAAAACTGTTTTTT.

In this sample, this clone is medium-sized (0.01 to 0.1%). The genes are TRBV6-4 and TRBJ1-1; 7 nucleotides line up with TRBD1. This CDR3 has 14 amino acids. The ends lost 0 bases at V and 2 bases at J; junction bases unmatched: 0. Germline V lookup: CDR1 MRHNA, CDR2 SNTAGT. The DNA for the CDR3 is TGTGCCAGCAGTGACTCAGGGGGCAACACTGAAGCTTTCTTT. As protein: CASSDSGGNTEAFF.

This rearrangement joins TRBV9 to TRBJ2-3; D is possibly TRBD2 (7 bases). Germline V gives CDR1 SGDLS, CDR2 YYNGEE. This CDR3 is 15 amino acids long. Trimming pared 2 bases from V and 0 bases from J, leaving 10 bases between. CDR3 nucleotide sequence: TGTGCCAGCAGCGTCGGGGGGCCTAGCACAGATACGCAGTATTTT. Protein sequence: CASSVGGPSTDTQYF.

J is TRBJ1-1 and V is TRBV6-1; weak D call: TRBD1 (5 bases). Trimming took off 7 bases at V and 3 bases at J, with 18 bases between the two ends. The CDR3 contains 15 residues. Germline V CDR1 and CDR2: MNHNS, SASEGT. DNA of the CDR3: TGTGCCAGCATTCTGGGGGGGAATGAAGACACTGAAGCTTTCTTT. Translated, it gives CASILGGNEDTEAFF.

The genes are TRBV20-1 and TRBJ2-1; the D call may be TRBD1 or TRBD2 (5 bases each). CDR3 size: 12 residues. CDR1 and CDR2 (germline): DFQATT, SNEGSKA (reference sequence). This chain's CDR3 is CRTLKRGGEQFF. CDR3 coding DNA: TGCAGGACATTAAAAAGGGGCGGGGAGCAGTTCTTC.

This clone has a handful of counts. In nucleotides, the CDR3 is TGTGCCAGCAGTGCCGGACTAGCAATAAGCTCCTACAATGAGCAGTTCTTC. It is translated as CASSAGLAISSYNEQFF. The chain couples TRBV27 to TRBJ2-1; 8 positions agree with TRBD2. The trim removed 5 bases at V and 0 bases at J, leaving 9 bases unmatched. Germline CDR1 MNHEY, CDR2 SMNVEV (reference sequence). This CDR3 spans 17 amino acids.

This clone has just a few counts. The V call is TRBV19, the J call TRBJ2-1; TRBD2 aligns across 11 bases. CDR3 size: 16 residues. CDR1 is LNHDA and CDR2 is SQIVND in the germline V gene (reference sequence). The trim removed 5 bases at V and 8 bases at J, leaving 11 bases unmatched. The CDR3, as DNA: TGTGCCAGTAGTGCCGAGACTAGCGGGATTGTCCATGAGCAGTTCTTC. It specifies CASSAETSGIVHEQFF.

There are a few counts of this clone. The chain joins TRBV5-1 to TRBJ2-6; a possible D gene is TRBD1 (6 bases). V was cut by 6 bases and J by 4 bases, with 14 bases left in between. The CDR3 runs to 15 residues. Per germline, CDR1 SGHRS and CDR2 YFSETQ. CDR3 protein: CASKPGATGANVLTF. In DNA, the CDR3 is TGCGCCAGCAAACCAGGGGCTACGGGGGCCAACGTCCTGACTTTC.

CDR3 loop: CSAPGQGKTEAFF. DNA for the CDR3: TGCAGTGCTCCCGGACAGGGCAAGACCGAAGCTTTCTTT. This chain uses TRBV20-1 with TRBJ1-1; 8 bases agree with TRBD1. The ends lost 5 bases at V and 8 bases at J; junction bases unmatched: 10. The CDR3 is made up of 13 amino acids. The V gene's germline CDR1 is DFQATT and CDR2 SNEGSKA (reference sequence).